The rows below give T cell receptor beta chains drawn from one sample of a study of T cells in Graves' hyperthyroidism and ophthalmopathy. TCRdb itself ran the multiplex PCR reads through MiXCR, one entry per CDR3 protein. Of 300,000 to 450,000 distinct CDR3 sequences in the sample, 18% are singletons; the top ten hold roughly 15%. Input material: blood. These receptors were taken from a woman in her thirties or forties with Graves' ophthalmopathy. CDR3s include the opening cysteine and the closing phenylalanine or tryptophan. D genes are given only for firm matches. Clone size is shown for a subset of rows, as once, few, many or a class of expanded clone.

J gene: TRBJ2-7; clone size: many; V gene: TRBV5-1; D gene: TRBD2; CDR3 protein: CASSLASGSYEQYF; CDR3 DNA: TGCGCCAGCAGCTTGGCTAGCGGCTCCTACGAGCAGTACTTC
J gene: TRBJ2-7; clone size: many; V gene: TRBV24-1; D gene: .; CDR3 protein: CAAGTLYEQYF; CDR3 DNA: TGTGCCGCCGGGACCTTATACGAGCAGTACTTC
J gene: TRBJ2-7; clone size: many; V gene: TRBV12-3/TRBV12-4; D gene: .; CDR3 protein: CASSPSGYEQYF; CDR3 DNA: TGTGCCAGCAGTCCGAGCGGATACGAGCAGTACTTC
J gene: TRBJ1-2; clone size: few; V gene: TRBV11-2; D gene: .; CDR3 protein: CASSRGETHNYGYTF; CDR3 DNA: TGTGCCAGCAGCCGCGGGGAGACCCATAACTATGGCTACACCTTC
J gene: TRBJ1-1; clone size: .; V gene: TRBV11-3; D gene: .; CDR3 protein: CASTMMAENTEAFF; CDR3 DNA: TGTGCCAGCACCATGATGGCGGAGAACACTGAAGCTTTCTTT
J gene: TRBJ1-2; clone size: many; V gene: TRBV12-3/TRBV12-4; D gene: .; CDR3 protein: CASRTDFVPGYTF; CDR3 DNA: TGTGCCAGCAGGACAGACTTCGTTCCCGGCTACACCTTC
J gene: TRBJ2-5; clone size: many; V gene: TRBV20-1; D gene: .; CDR3 protein: CSANLDLETQYF; CDR3 DNA: TGCAGTGCTAATCTTGACTTAGAGACCCAGTACTTC
J gene: TRBJ2-2; clone size: many; V gene: TRBV5-1; D gene: TRBD1; CDR3 protein: CASSLLGTGGTGELFF; CDR3 DNA: TGCGCCAGCAGCCTACTCGGGACAGGGGGCACCGGGGAGCTGTTTTTT
J gene: TRBJ2-4; clone size: many; V gene: TRBV27; D gene: .; CDR3 protein: CASRPQAKNIQYF; CDR3 DNA: TGTGCCAGCAGACCCCAGGCCAAAAACATTCAGTACTTC
J gene: TRBJ1-2; clone size: .; V gene: TRBV6-5; D gene: .; CDR3 protein: CASSYDSDGYTF; CDR3 DNA: TGTGCCAGCAGTTACGACAGCGATGGCTACACCTTC
J gene: TRBJ1-2; clone size: .; V gene: TRBV27; D gene: .; CDR3 protein: CASSLFPASPYGYTF; CDR3 DNA: TGTGCCAGCAGTCTTTTTCCCGCCAGCCCGTATGGCTACACCTTC
J gene: TRBJ1-5; clone size: many; V gene: TRBV15; D gene: TRBD1; CDR3 protein: CATSRGTGTGTYQPQHF; CDR3 DNA: TGTGCCACCAGCAGAGGAACCGGGACAGGGACCTATCAGCCCCAGCATTTT
J gene: TRBJ1-2; clone size: many; V gene: TRBV28; D gene: .; CDR3 protein: CASNPPGNYGYTF; CDR3 DNA: TGTGCCAGCAACCCCCCCGGAAACTATGGCTACACCTTC
J gene: TRBJ2-2; clone size: many; V gene: TRBV30; D gene: .; CDR3 protein: CAWARVANTGELFF; CDR3 DNA: TGTGCCTGGGCCAGGGTTGCGAACACCGGGGAGCTGTTTTTT
J gene: TRBJ1-5; clone size: many; V gene: TRBV11-2; D gene: TRBD1; CDR3 protein: CASSLQGAAGNQPQHF; CDR3 DNA: TGTGCCAGCAGCTTACAGGGGGCAGCGGGCAATCAGCCCCAGCATTTT
J gene: TRBJ2-5; clone size: many; V gene: TRBV29-1; D gene: .; CDR3 protein: CSVDWQQETQYF; CDR3 DNA: TGCAGCGTTGATTGGCAGCAAGAGACCCAGTACTTC
J gene: TRBJ2-2; clone size: .; V gene: TRBV20-1; D gene: TRBD2; CDR3 protein: CSARAGGRANTGELFF; CDR3 DNA: TGCAGTGCTAGAGCGGGCGGGAGGGCCAATACCGGGGAGCTGTTTTTT
J gene: TRBJ1-1; clone size: many; V gene: TRBV30; D gene: .; CDR3 protein: CACILDSYTEAFF; CDR3 DNA: TGTGCCTGTATCCTTGACAGCTACACTGAAGCTTTCTTT
J gene: TRBJ2-4; clone size: many; V gene: TRBV2; D gene: .; CDR3 protein: CASARDTLAKNIQYF; CDR3 DNA: TGTGCCAGCGCTCGGGACACCTTAGCCAAAAACATTCAGTACTTC
J gene: TRBJ2-5; clone size: many; V gene: TRBV7-2; D gene: TRBD2; CDR3 protein: CASSSYITLAAQETQYF; CDR3 DNA: TGTGCCAGCAGCTCATATATCACACTAGCGGCCCAAGAGACCCAGTACTTC
J gene: TRBJ2-4; clone size: many; V gene: TRBV28; D gene: .; CDR3 protein: CASGARNIQYF; CDR3 DNA: TGTGCCAGCGGCGCCAGAAACATTCAGTACTTC
J gene: TRBJ1-3; clone size: many; V gene: TRBV11-2; D gene: .; CDR3 protein: CASSLTDAPSGNTIYF; CDR3 DNA: TGTGCCAGCAGCTTGACTGATGCCCCCTCTGGAAACACCATATATTTT
J gene: TRBJ1-5; clone size: many; V gene: TRBV28; D gene: .; CDR3 protein: CASSSVRVPNQPQHF; CDR3 DNA: TGTGCCAGCAGTTCGGTTCGAGTACCTAATCAGCCCCAGCATTTT
J gene: TRBJ1-1; clone size: many; V gene: TRBV5-1; D gene: .; CDR3 protein: CASGPHQNTEAFF; CDR3 DNA: TGCGCCAGCGGTCCCCATCAAAACACTGAAGCTTTCTTT
J gene: TRBJ1-1; clone size: .; V gene: TRBV30; D gene: .; CDR3 protein: CAWGTGLNTEAFF; CDR3 DNA: TGTGCCTGGGGAACAGGGCTGAACACTGAAGCTTTCTTT
J gene: TRBJ2-5; clone size: few; V gene: TRBV20-1; D gene: TRBD1; CDR3 protein: CSARKTGGGQETQYF; CDR3 DNA: TGCAGTGCTAGAAAGACAGGGGGAGGGCAAGAGACCCAGTACTTC
J gene: TRBJ2-7; clone size: .; V gene: TRBV28; D gene: TRBD1; CDR3 protein: CASKGIGGRTYYEQYF; CDR3 DNA: TGTGCCAGCAAAGGGATAGGGGGCCGCACTTACTACGAGCAGTACTTC
J gene: TRBJ1-2; clone size: many; V gene: TRBV6-1; D gene: .; CDR3 protein: CASSESIYYGYTF; CDR3 DNA: TGTGCCAGCAGTGAATCAATCTACTATGGCTACACCTTC
J gene: TRBJ2-5; clone size: many; V gene: TRBV6-5; D gene: .; CDR3 protein: CASSYAPQETQYF; CDR3 DNA: TGTGCCAGCAGTTACGCGCCGCAAGAGACCCAGTACTTC
J gene: TRBJ1-1; clone size: .; V gene: TRBV10-3; D gene: TRBD1; CDR3 protein: CALYYGTGRLRAGPEAFF; CDR3 DNA: TGTGCCCTCTACTATGGGACAGGACGATTACGCGCAGGGCCTGAAGCTTTCTTT
J gene: TRBJ2-7; clone size: many; V gene: TRBV20-1; D gene: .; CDR3 protein: CSTGVEGSYEQYF; CDR3 DNA: TGCAGTACCGGTGTGGAGGGTTCCTACGAGCAGTACTTC
J gene: TRBJ2-7; clone size: many; V gene: TRBV2; D gene: .; CDR3 protein: CASSVVSGGEQYF; CDR3 DNA: TGTGCCAGCAGCGTCGTTAGCGGCGGGGAGCAGTACTTC
J gene: TRBJ1-2; clone size: many; V gene: TRBV12-3/TRBV12-4; D gene: .; CDR3 protein: CASTLTTTSGYTF; CDR3 DNA: TGTGCCAGCACCCTGACCACCACCTCGGGCTACACCTTC
J gene: TRBJ1-1; clone size: many; V gene: TRBV11-1; D gene: .; CDR3 protein: CASSWGGAGNTEAFF; CDR3 DNA: TGTGCCAGCAGCTGGGGGGGCGCGGGAAACACTGAAGCTTTCTTT
J gene: TRBJ2-3; clone size: many; V gene: TRBV29-1; D gene: TRBD2; CDR3 protein: CSVKLALNTDTQYF; CDR3 DNA: TGCAGCGTTAAACTAGCGCTAAACACAGATACGCAGTATTTT
J gene: TRBJ2-5; clone size: many; V gene: TRBV15; D gene: .; CDR3 protein: CATSRELGGASRGKTQYF; CDR3 DNA: TGTGCCACCAGCAGAGAATTGGGGGGGGCCTCCCGAGGGAAGACCCAGTACTTC
J gene: TRBJ1-1; clone size: many; V gene: TRBV2; D gene: TRBD1; CDR3 protein: CASLRQGLNTEAFF; CDR3 DNA: TGTGCCAGCCTTAGACAGGGATTGAACACTGAAGCTTTCTTT
J gene: TRBJ1-6; clone size: .; V gene: TRBV12-3/TRBV12-4; D gene: .; CDR3 protein: CASSSSGADNSPLHF; CDR3 DNA: TGTGCCAGCAGCTCCTCGGGGGCCGATAATTCACCCCTCCACTTT
J gene: TRBJ2-7; clone size: many; V gene: TRBV6-5; D gene: TRBD2; CDR3 protein: CASSYGGLGGYEQYF; CDR3 DNA: TGTGCCAGCAGTTACGGAGGTTTGGGGGGGTACGAGCAGTACTTC
J gene: TRBJ2-7; clone size: many; V gene: TRBV12-3/TRBV12-4; D gene: .; CDR3 protein: CASSWAQGSSYEQYF; CDR3 DNA: TGTGCCAGCAGTTGGGCACAGGGTTCCTCCTACGAGCAGTACTTC
J gene: TRBJ2-7; clone size: many; V gene: TRBV28; D gene: TRBD2; CDR3 protein: CASSLGVREIPYEQYF; CDR3 DNA: TGTGCCAGCAGTTTAGGAGTGCGGGAGATCCCCTACGAGCAGTACTTC
J gene: TRBJ2-2; clone size: many; V gene: TRBV19; D gene: .; CDR3 protein: CASSMPPAADHPGELFF; CDR3 DNA: TGTGCCAGTTCTATGCCCCCCGCGGCAGACCATCCCGGGGAGCTGTTTTTT
J gene: TRBJ2-5; clone size: many; V gene: TRBV15; D gene: TRBD2; CDR3 protein: CATSEDSGSGLGTQYF; CDR3 DNA: TGTGCCACCAGCGAAGATAGCGGGAGCGGTCTCGGGACCCAGTACTTC
J gene: TRBJ2-5; clone size: few; V gene: TRBV5-1; D gene: .; CDR3 protein: CASSLAPEETQYF; CDR3 DNA: TGCGCCAGCAGCTTGGCACCCGAAGAGACCCAGTACTTC
J gene: TRBJ2-5; clone size: many; V gene: TRBV20-1; D gene: TRBD2; CDR3 protein: CSARGQGGETQYF; CDR3 DNA: TGCAGTGCCAGAGGGCAGGGAGGGGAGACCCAGTACTTC
J gene: TRBJ2-2; clone size: many; V gene: TRBV7-2; D gene: .; CDR3 protein: CASSFGFTGELFF; CDR3 DNA: TGTGCCAGCAGCTTCGGATTCACCGGGGAGCTGTTTTTT